Below, 8 T cell receptor beta chains from the same sample are listed, as sequenced in a study of T cells in pancreatic ductal adenocarcinoma. Repertoires were generated with immunoSEQ multiplex PCR, while TCRdb's copy carries only in-frame clones and drops some. The table has more than 85,000 clones, 90% to 95% seen once. No neoadjuvant therapy was given to the selected pancreatic ductal adenocarcinoma patients before their surgery. Input material: PBMCs. These receptors came from a human donor with pancreatic ductal adenocarcinoma.

The chain has TRBV15 and TRBJ1-2, with TRBD1 as a possible D gene (6 bases). The CDR3 consists of 13 residues. Trimming took off 0 bases at V and 13 bases at J, with 15 bases between the two ends. In germline, CDR1 is LNHNV, CDR2 YYDKDF (reference sequence). The DNA of the CDR3 is TGTGCCACCAGCAGAGACCTTATTAACAGGGTCACCTTC. Protein product: CATSRDLINRVTF. The entire variable domain, with the rest obtained from reference TRBV15 and TRBJ1-2, is as follows: DAMVIQNPRYQVTQFGKPVTLSCSQTLNHNVMYWYQQKSSQAPKLLFHYYDKDFNNEADTPDNFQSRRPNTSFCFLDIRSPGLGDTAMYLCATSRDLINRVTFGSGTRLTVV.

The chain has TRBV19 and TRBJ1-2; 7 bases line up with TRBD1. CDR3 length equals 12 residues. Germline-derived CDR1 and CDR2 are LNHDA and SQIVND (reference sequence). Trimming at V came to 5 bases and at J to 3 bases, leaving 0 bases not matched to a gene. CDR3 nucleotides: TGTGCCAGTAGTCAGGGGGACTATGGCTACACCTTC. Amino acids: CASSQGDYGYTF.

The chain is built from TRBV6-5 and TRBJ1-1; a possible D gene is TRBD1 (5 bases). The CDR3 runs to 14 residues. From germline, CDR1 is MNHEY and CDR2 SVGAGI. V dropped 2 bases and J dropped 7 bases, with 14 bases sitting between them. CDR3 sequence reads: CASSYDFRVGEAFF. CDR3 sequence (DNA): TGTGCCAGCAGTTACGACTTCAGGGTTGGTGAAGCTTTCTTT.

V gene TRBV28 combines with J gene TRBJ1-1; a weak D match, TRBD1 (6 bases). V was pared by 2 bases and J by 11 bases, with 18 bases between. The CDR3 totals 14 residues. CDR1 is MDHEN, CDR2 SYDVKM, per germline. CDR3 coding DNA: TGTGCCAGCAGTTTACCGGCACAGGGTTGGGGGGCTTTCTTT. It encodes CASSLPAQGWGAFF.

This chain links TRBV9 with TRBJ2-3; 8 nucleotides match TRBD2. V gave up 2 bases and J gave up 5 bases; unmatched junction bases: 10. This CDR3 is built from 16 residues. Germline CDR1 is SGDLS and CDR2 is YYNGEE. As DNA, the CDR3 is TGTGCCAGCAGCGTCTCTCTGGGACTAGTTGAAGATACGCAGTATTTT. Translation gives CASSVSLGLVEDTQYF.

The V and J genes are TRBV7-3 and TRBJ2-7; 8 positions match TRBD2. The V segment lost 1 base and the J segment 2 bases; nucleotides outside the gene matches: 10. The CDR3 sequence is 17 residues long. In germline, CDR1 is SGHTA, CDR2 FQGTGA. The DNA of the CDR3 is TGTGCCAGCAGCTTAATGTTAGGGCGGGAGGTGCCCTACGAGCAGTACTTC. This codes for CASSLMLGREVPYEQYF.

J is TRBJ2-7 and V is TRBV11-2; a weak D match, TRBD1 (5 bases). Germline CDR1 SGHAT, CDR2 FQNNGV. The CDR3 is 15 residues long. The V gene lost 1 base and the J gene lost 2 bases, with 12 bases spanning the gap. The DNA for the CDR3 is TGTGCCAGCAGCTTAGTCCGCGGCAGGGCCTACGAGCAGTACTTC. Translated: CASSLVRGRAYEQYF.

The chain combines TRBV5-4 with TRBJ1-3; 9 positions agree with TRBD1. The CDR3 spans 14 residues. Unmatched junction bases numbered 5, after V lost 2 bases and J lost 8 bases. Germline values: CDR1 SGHNT, CDR2 YYREEE (reference sequence). The CDR3 region has the DNA TGTGCCAGCAGCTTACAGGGGGCAAGCGACACCATATATTTT. Translation gives CASSLQGASDTIYF. Complete variable domain (other parts from reference TRBV5-4 and TRBJ1-3): ETGVTQSPTHLIKTRGQQVTLRCSSQSGHNTVSWYQQALGQGPQFIFQYYREEENGRGNFPPRFSGLQFPNYSSELNVNALELDDSALYLCASSLQGASDTIYFGEGSWLTVV.